The clone carrying this TCR beta chain was recorded at least ten times. The data were taken from a study of T cell repertoires in cytomegalovirus infection. MiXCR was run by TCRdb on the reads, yielding one entry per CDR3 protein. The table lists 400,000 to 550,000 distinct CDR3 sequences, around 11% of them singletons. The CDR3 loop spans 13 amino acids. Germline V lookup: CDR1 SGHDT, CDR2 YYEEEE. Trimming shortened V by 5 bases and J by 5 bases, and 14 bases separated the two germline ends. The sequenced material came from PBMCs. The chain joins TRBV5-6 to TRBJ2-7; D gene ambiguous. The source of this sequence is a human donor in good health (CMV status not recorded). Some clones in this sample may be carry-over from other donors' samples. As DNA, the CDR3 is TGTGCCAGCAGTTTAATAAGCTTCCACGAGCAGTACTTC. It specifies CASSLISFHEQYF. Drawing the rest from reference TRBV5-6 and TRBJ2-7, the complete variable domain is DAGVTQSPTHLIKTRGQQVTLRCSPKSGHDTVSWYQQALGQGPQFIFQYYEEEERQRGNFPDRFSGHQFPNYSSELNVNALLLGDSALYLCASSLISFHEQYFGPGTRLTVT.